The TCR beta chain described here comes from a study of T-cell memory formation after mild COVID-19. Study-level information: TCR clusters were mostly donor specific.

Points on this clonotype: The antigen remains undetermined.

TCRdb re-analysed the 5' RACE reads in MiXCR, keeping a single row per CDR3 protein. Among 110,000 or so distinct CDR3 sequences, 22% were seen once, and the ten largest hold about 42%. Points from the study as a whole: Pre-infection memory showed some responding clones, and this suggested that cross-reactive memory joined.

This clonotype was sampled from a man aged 18 to 29 who had mild COVID-19 (a few samples of this study predate the infection). Cell type and time point are not known. The sample taken for sequencing was PBMCs or a T cell subset sorted from them (not recorded which).

CDR3 loop: CSASTGTGVAQFF. Here the CDR3 DNA reads TGCAGTGCCTCCACAGGGACGGGTGTCGCTCAGTTCTTC. The V call is TRBV20-1, the J call TRBJ2-1; a weak D match, TRBD1 (6 bases). V was cut by 6 bases and J by 13 bases, with 22 bases left in between. This CDR3 spans 13 amino acids. Germline CDR1 and CDR2: DFQATT and SNEGSKA (reference sequence).